The 3 T cell receptor beta chains presented below share a single source sample, sequenced in a study of T cell responses to AZD1222 COVID-19 vaccine. Profiling relied on immunoSEQ multiplex PCR, and the TCRdb table lists in-frame clones only, not all of them. Among roughly 150,000 clones listed, about 90% were seen once. This sample comprised peripheral blood, obtained on day 0 of AZD1222 vaccination. All receptors derive from an adult in good health.

This rearrangement joins TRBV6-2 or TRBV6-3 to TRBJ1-5, with D tentatively TRBD1 (5 bases). Germline loops: CDR1 MNHEY, CDR2 SVGEGT. Trimming shortened V by 6 bases and J by 4 bases, and 13 bases separated the two germline ends. The CDR3 consists of 14 residues. CDR3 nucleotides: TGTGCCAGCAGCCTGTGGGGGGTGAATCAGCCCCAGCATTTT. It translates to CASSLWGVNQPQHF.

V and J are TRBV12-5 and TRBJ2-7, with D possibly matching TRBD2 (6 bases). The CDR3 extends over 16 amino acids. The V and J ends lost 5 bases and 2 bases respectively, with 19 bases between them. The germline CDR1 and CDR2 sequences are LGHNT and FRNRAP. As DNA, the CDR3 is TGTGCTAGTGGTCCAACGGAGGGACTTACCCCCTACGAGCAGTACTTC. It is translated as CASGPTEGLTPYEQYF.

The rearrangement joins TRBV18 to TRBJ2-3; 8 nucleotides agree with TRBD2. Germline assignment: CDR1 KGHSH and CDR2 LQKENI. CDR3 length: 15 amino acids. V lost 1 base, J lost 2 bases, and 2 bases stayed unmatched. CDR3 bases: TGTGCCAGCTCACCACAGCGGGGGTTCACAGATACGCAGTATTTT. Translated: CASSPQRGFTDTQYF.